Following are 30 T cell receptor beta chains from one sample sequenced in a study of T cells after yellow fever vaccination. TCRdb independently ran MiXCR on the 5' RACE reads; one entry per CDR3 protein. The data contain approximately 300,000 distinct CDR3 sequences, 13% of them singletons. The sequencing used CD4+ T cells sorted from PBMCs, collected 45 days after the yellow fever booster vaccination. The receptor source for this set is a man aged 25 to 40 who received the YFV17D yellow fever vaccine.

Comment on this clonotype: One end of the junction is discordant with germline, which a read error may explain. This chain connects TRBV7-2 to TRBJ1-2; D uncertain. Germline CDR1 SGHTA, CDR2 FQGNSA. The CDR3 is 12 residues long. The CDR3 is CASSLEIPRPHF. Here the CDR3 DNA reads TGTGCCAGCAGCTTAGAAATCCCCAGGCCCCACTTC.

This clonotype was found a few times. J is TRBJ2-1 and V is TRBV20-1; no reliable D call. CDR1 is DFQATT and CDR2 is SNEGSKA in the germline V gene (reference sequence). V lost 5 bases and J 8 bases, leaving 7 bases between the germline ends. This CDR3 has 10 residues. The CDR3 region is CSAARDEQFF. CDR3 nucleotide sequence: TGCAGTGCTGCTAGGGATGAGCAGTTCTTC.

This clonotype was seen more than once but under ten times. The chain uses TRBV20-1 and TRBJ2-2; 13 positions match TRBD2. J was trimmed by 2 bases and V by 6 bases; bases with no gene match: 6. Germline lookup yields CDR1 DFQATT and CDR2 SNEGSKA (reference sequence). This CDR3 comprises 16 residues. DNA for the CDR3: TGCAGTGCCCCCGGACTAGCGGGAGTTAACACCGGGGAGCTGTTTTTT. Residues: CSAPGLAGVNTGELFF.

This clonotype was counted a few times. The chain carries TRBV29-1 and TRBJ2-2; 10 bases line up with TRBD2. CDR3 size: 14 residues. V gave up 6 bases and J gave up 5 bases; unmatched junction bases: 6. Germline V CDR1 and CDR2: SQVTM, ANQGSEA. This CDR3 reads CSVASGRGTGELFF. In DNA, the CDR3 is TGCAGCGTAGCAAGCGGGAGGGGTACCGGGGAGCTGTTTTTT.

The chain carries TRBV18 and TRBJ2-5; 10 bases map to TRBD1. V was pared by 4 bases and J by 5 bases, with 7 bases of the junction left unmatched. The CDR3 runs to 15 residues. The germline V gene has CDR1 KGHSH and CDR2 LQKENI. The CDR3 loop is CASSRQTGGGETQYF. Here the CDR3 DNA reads TGTGCCAGCTCACGACAGACAGGGGGCGGTGAGACCCAGTACTTC.

This clonotype was seen a few times. The chain joins TRBV15 to TRBJ2-5, with D possibly TRBD2 on 7 matching bases. Deletions cut 5 bases from V and 3 bases from J, with 16 bases between. The CDR3 has 15 amino acids. Germline loops: CDR1 LNHNV, CDR2 YYDKDF (reference sequence). The CDR3 DNA follows: TGTGCCACCAGCGCCCGAAAGGGGGGGAAAGAGACCCAGTACTTC. Translating gives CATSARKGGKETQYF.

J is TRBJ2-1 and V is TRBV7-9, with D possibly called TRBD1 or TRBD2 (5 bases each). Germline lookup yields CDR1 SEHNR and CDR2 FQNEAQ (reference sequence). CDR3 size: 14 residues. Trimming left V 5 bases short and J 7 bases short, with 15 bases between. The CDR3 DNA sequence: TGTGCCAGCAGCCAAGGGACCGCTTGGAATGAGCAGTTCTTC. It codes for CASSQGTAWNEQFF.

This rearrangement joins TRBV10-2 to TRBJ2-5; the match to TRBD2 covers 7 bases. Germline CDR1 reads WSHSY; CDR2 reads SAAADI. CDR3 length: 13 residues. V trimming: 8 bases; J trimming: 4 bases; junction bases outside the gene matches: 7. The CDR3 DNA sequence: TGCGCCAGCGGCTGGGGGGGAGGAGAGACCCAGTACTTC. Translation gives CASGWGGGETQYF.

The genes are TRBV5-6 and TRBJ1-1, with a possible D match to TRBD1 (5 bases). The CDR3 has 14 amino acids. Germline V CDR1 and CDR2: SGHDT, YYEEEE. V was trimmed by 0 bases and J by 2 bases, leaving 8 bases between them. CDR3 sequence: CASSLAGDNTEAFF. The CDR3 DNA is TGTGCCAGCAGCTTGGCCGGGGACAACACTGAAGCTTTCTTT.

This CDR3 is CSVGVGGNEQFF. The CDR3, as DNA: TGCAGCGTTGGGGTGGGGGGGAATGAGCAGTTCTTC. This chain links TRBV29-1 with TRBJ2-1; 7 nucleotides match TRBD2. Germline CDR1 reads SQVTM; CDR2 reads ANQGSEA. The CDR3 is made up of 12 amino acids. V was clipped by 4 bases and J by 7 bases; unmatched bases: 4.

Remarks on this clonotype: The junction departs from germline at one end; a sequencing error may be responsible. The rearrangement uses TRBV18 and TRBJ2-3, with 10 positions matching TRBD1. The CDR3 loop spans 14 amino acids. CDR1 is KGHSH and CDR2 is LQKENI in the germline V gene. The CDR3 bases are TGTGCCAGCTCACGACAGGGGGCAACAGATACGAAGTATTTT. It codes for CASSRQGATDTKYF.

The rearrangement uses TRBV15 and TRBJ2-2; possible D gene TRBD1, 6 bases. V gave up 5 bases and J gave up 4 bases, with 14 bases separating them. Germline CDR1 LNHNV, CDR2 YYDKDF (reference sequence). This CDR3 is 15 amino acids long. CDR3 DNA sequence: TGTGCCACCAGCCCAAGCAGGGACATCACCGGGGAGCTGTTTTTT. Protein sequence: CATSPSRDITGELFF.

This clonotype was seen a few times. The genes are TRBV12-3 or TRBV12-4 and TRBJ1-2, with no clear D. This CDR3 has 12 amino acids. V was trimmed by 5 bases and J by 6 bases, leaving 10 bases between them. The CDR3 loop reads CASSGRMDGYTF. In nucleotides, the CDR3 is TGTGCCAGCAGTGGACGGATGGATGGCTACACCTTC.

V and J are TRBV7-7 and TRBJ2-1; D is unclear. Germline V gene data show CDR1 as SSHAT and CDR2 as FNYEAQ (reference sequence). Trimming took 11 bases from V and 5 from J, leaving 16 bases between them. This CDR3 has 13 amino acids. This chain's CDR3 is CAAKRLGDNEQFF. CDR3 DNA sequence: TGTGCCGCTAAACGGCTAGGAGACAATGAGCAGTTCTTC.

The chain couples TRBV7-2 to TRBJ1-2, with D possibly TRBD1 on 6 matching bases. CDR1 and CDR2 (germline): SGHTA, FQGNSA. Trimming pared 5 bases from V and 8 bases from J, leaving 15 bases between. There are 13 residues in the CDR3. CDR3 amino acids: CASSLGGPQGYTF. CDR3 DNA sequence: TGTGCCAGCAGCCTAGGGGGGCCGCAAGGCTACACCTTC.

The chain links TRBV20-1 to TRBJ2-1; D possibly corresponds to TRBD1 (5 bases). The CDR3 length is 13 residues. Germline V lookup: CDR1 DFQATT, CDR2 SNEGSKA (reference sequence). Trimming removed 6 bases at V and 5 bases at J, with 14 bases between. CDR3 sequence: CSAAKLGDNEQFF. DNA of the CDR3: TGCAGTGCCGCAAAGTTAGGGGACAATGAGCAGTTCTTC.

The chain joins TRBV10-3 to TRBJ1-5; D is undetermined. CDR3 size: 16 residues. V gave up 1 base and J gave up 2 bases, with 12 bases separating them. Germline V gene data show CDR1 as ENHRY and CDR2 as SYGVKD. DNA of the CDR3: TGTGCCATCAGTGAGTTGCCGGGCTTGGGCAATCAGCCCCAGCATTTT. Its translation: CAISELPGLGNQPQHF.

At least ten counts were recorded for this clonotype. V is TRBV7-3 and J is TRBJ2-1; 7 nucleotides align to TRBD1. The CDR3 runs 15 residues. Losses at the gene ends were 5 bases for V and 6 bases for J; bases not matched to a gene: 10. CDR1 SGHTA and CDR2 FQGTGA come from the germline V gene. The CDR3 bases are TGTGCCAGCAGCCTACAGACAGGGAATCCCAATGAGCAGTTCTTC. Its translation is CASSLQTGNPNEQFF.

The chain has TRBV6-1 and TRBJ2-7, with a weak D call TRBD2 (5 bases). Germline CDR1 reads MNHNS; CDR2 reads SASEGT. The CDR3 is made up of 14 amino acids. The chain's CDR3 is CASRAPGSPYEQYF. Written as DNA, the CDR3 is TGTGCATCCCGCGCGCCGGGATCCCCCTACGAGCAGTACTTC.

In this sample, this clonotype turned up a few times. This rearrangement joins TRBV5-5 to TRBJ2-6; possible D gene TRBD1, 5 bases. Germline V gene lookup returns CDR1 SGHKS and CDR2 YYEKEE (reference sequence). Trimming took off 0 bases at V and 4 bases at J, with 11 bases between the two ends. This CDR3 spans 16 amino acids. The CDR3 nucleotides read TGTGCCAGCAGCTTGGAACAGGCCCCAGGGGCCAACGTCCTGACTTTC. Residues: CASSLEQAPGANVLTF.

This clonotype was observed at least ten times. This chain joins TRBV20-1 and TRBJ2-7, with TRBD2 matching 11 bases. Germline trimming cut 6 bases from V and 3 bases from J; bases unmatched to any gene: 7. The germline V gene has CDR1 DFQATT and CDR2 SNEGSKA (reference sequence). This CDR3 contains 14 residues. CDR3 DNA: TGCAGTGCAATGGGGACTAGCGGATTCTACGAGCAGTACTTC. Its translation: CSAMGTSGFYEQYF.

This clonotype occurred many times. The chain combines TRBV23-1 with TRBJ2-1; 8 bases match TRBD2. TRBV23-1 is marked as an open reading frame, function uncertain. The CDR3 runs to 13 residues. CDR3 sequence reads: CVLAVRVGNEQFF. As DNA, the CDR3 is TGCGTACTAGCGGTCCGGGTGGGAAATGAGCAGTTCTTC.

This clonotype was seen only a few times. CDR3 loop: CSAPGTSGQETQYF. Written as DNA, the CDR3 is TGCAGTGCACCCGGGACTAGCGGGCAAGAGACCCAGTACTTC. The chain links TRBV20-1 to TRBJ2-5; 12 bases agree with TRBD2. CDR3 length: 14 amino acids. The V segment lost 6 bases and the J segment 2 bases; nucleotides outside the gene matches: 4. The germline V gene encodes CDR1 DFQATT and CDR2 SNEGSKA (reference sequence).

This clonotype was detected many times. The chain employs TRBV5-5 and TRBJ2-1; 9 bases fit TRBD1. There are 16 residues in the CDR3. Germline CDR1 and CDR2: SGHKS and YYEKEE (reference sequence). Trimming cost V 4 bases and J 4 bases; bases outside gene matches: 9. The CDR3 DNA is TGTGCCAGCAGCGCGGGGACAGGGCTAAATTACAATGAGCAGTTCTTC. Protein sequence: CASSAGTGLNYNEQFF.

This clonotype was detected ten times or more. The gene calls are TRBV7-6 and TRBJ2-7; D is perhaps TRBD1 or TRBD2 (5 bases each). This CDR3 region has 14 residues. Germline V lookup: CDR1 SGHVS, CDR2 FNYEAQ. V dropped 3 bases and J dropped 4 bases, with 13 bases sitting between them. CDR3 bases: TGTGCCAGCAGCTTCGGGGACCTTGCTTACGAGCAGTACTTC. It specifies CASSFGDLAYEQYF.

V usage is TRBV5-1 and J usage is TRBJ2-3; D gene ambiguous. Germline CDR1 SGHRS, CDR2 YFSETQ. The CDR3 runs 13 residues. V dropped 4 bases and J dropped 0 bases, with 6 bases sitting between them. CDR3 loop: CASSARSTDTQYF. The CDR3 nucleotides are TGCGCCAGCAGCGCTAGGAGCACAGATACGCAGTATTTT.

This clonotype was seen more than once but under ten times. The J gene is TRBJ2-2, the V gene TRBV30, with D possibly being TRBD1 or TRBD2 (5 bases each). CDR3 length equals 14 residues. Germline values: CDR1 GTSNPN, CDR2 SVGIG (reference sequence). The V end was cut by 1 base, the J end by 3 bases, with 9 bases between. The CDR3 nucleotides read TGTGCCTGGAGTGCGGGACGGGACACCGGGGAGCTGTTTTTT. It codes for CAWSAGRDTGELFF.

The genes are TRBV4-3 and TRBJ2-7, with 8 bases aligning to TRBD1. Trimming at V came to 5 bases and at J to 7 bases, leaving 16 bases not matched to a gene. This CDR3 has 16 residues. CDR1 and CDR2 (germline): LGHNA, YSLEER. The CDR3 loop is CASSGGQTGVLREQYF. Here the CDR3 DNA reads TGCGCCAGCAGCGGAGGCCAGACAGGGGTACTCCGGGAGCAGTACTTC.

This rearrangement joins TRBV20-1 to TRBJ2-2; TRBD2 aligns across 10 bases. V lost 0 bases to trimming and J lost 6 bases; unmatched junction nucleotides: 7. The CDR3 loop spans 16 amino acids. CDR1 and CDR2 from the germline V gene are DFQATT and SNEGSKA (reference sequence). DNA of the CDR3: TGCAGTGCTAGAGATCAGGGACTAGCGCCAGCCGGGGAGCTGTTTTTT. Translated, it gives CSARDQGLAPAGELFF.

This chain connects TRBV24-1 to TRBJ2-1; a possible D gene is TRBD2 (6 bases). This CDR3 is 16 amino acids long. Trimming pared 6 bases from V and 0 bases from J, leaving 14 bases between. The germline gives CDR1 KGHDR, CDR2 SFDVKD. This CDR3 reads CATSLGGMSSYNEQFF. The DNA for the CDR3 is TGTGCCACCAGTTTAGGCGGGATGAGCTCCTACAATGAGCAGTTCTTC.